The rows below give T cell receptor beta chains drawn from one sample of a study of shared clonotypes between healthy human individuals. Generated by immunoSEQ multiplex PCR, the TCRdb table keeps only in-frame clones and is missing some. Counted here are over a million clones, 75% to 85% occurring once; the ten biggest clones make up approximately 0.5%. The sequencing input was memory CD4+ T cells from PBMCs. Every receptor here comes from a young man in good health. Some clones in this sample may be carry-over from other donors' samples. Both conserved end residues are part of each CDR3. Fields, in order: CDR3 DNA, CDR3 protein, V gene, J gene, clone size, D gene. A D gene is named only where the DNA matches it firmly. Not every row has a clone size; where given, it reads once, few, many or a size class.

DNA: TGTGCCAGCACCGGGACAGGAGGCGAGCAGTACTTC
CDR3: CASTGTGGEQYF
V: TRBV6-5
J: TRBJ2-7
size: -
D: TRBD1

DNA: TGTGCCAGCAGTCCCTCCCCAGGGAGGGAAAAGCCCCAGCATTTT
CDR3: CASSPSPGREKPQHF
V: TRBV28
J: TRBJ1-5
size: -
D: -

DNA: TGTGCCAGCACTCGACAGCGGTATGGAAAACTGTTTTTT
CDR3: CASTRQRYGKLFF
V: TRBV9
J: TRBJ1-4
size: -
D: -

DNA: TGTGCCAGCAGCTTAAAGTTCCCAACCGTCAGCTCCTACGAGCAGTACTTC
CDR3: CASSLKFPTVSSYEQYF
V: TRBV7-9
J: TRBJ2-7
size: -
D: -

DNA: TGTGCCAGCAGCTTAGCGGGAGGAACAGATACGCAGTATTTT
CDR3: CASSLAGGTDTQYF
V: TRBV7-3
J: TRBJ2-3
size: -
D: TRBD2

DNA: TGTGCCAGCAGTTTAAGGCGGACAGGGCCTATGAACACTGAAGCTTTCTTT
CDR3: CASSLRRTGPMNTEAFF
V: TRBV28
J: TRBJ1-1
size: -
D: TRBD1

DNA: TGTGCCAGCAGTGGCTGGGTTTCGAACACCGGGGAGCTGTTTTTT
CDR3: CASSGWVSNTGELFF
V: TRBV25-1
J: TRBJ2-2
size: many
D: -

DNA: TGTACCAGAAGCGGAGACAGGGAGGGGGCCGATTCACCCCTCCACTTT
CDR3: CTRSGDREGADSPLHF
V: TRBV5-3
J: TRBJ1-6
size: -
D: TRBD1

DNA: TGTGCCAGCAGTCCTCCCCCGGGCAGGCCGAACACCGGGGAGCTGTTTTTT
CDR3: CASSPPPGRPNTGELFF
V: TRBV28
J: TRBJ2-2
size: -
D: -

DNA: TGTGCCAGCTCGTCTCGACTGGCGGCTAGCACAGATACGCAGTATTTT
CDR3: CASSSRLAASTDTQYF
V: TRBV18
J: TRBJ2-3
size: -
D: -

DNA: TGTGCCAGCAGTGGCCCCAGGGGGTTCGCTGGTGGCTACACCTTC
CDR3: CASSGPRGFAGGYTF
V: TRBV2
J: TRBJ1-2
size: -
D: TRBD1

DNA: TGTGCCAGTAGTGCGGGGCTAGCGGGAGGAGCGGACGAGCAGTACTTC
CDR3: CASSAGLAGGADEQYF
V: TRBV19
J: TRBJ2-7
size: -
D: TRBD2

DNA: TGTGCCAGCAGCTTCACAGGCTACGAGCAGTACTTC
CDR3: CASSFTGYEQYF
V: TRBV7-2
J: TRBJ2-7
size: -
D: -

DNA: TGTGCCAGCAGTGAAGACGGCAGGACAGATACGCAGTATTTT
CDR3: CASSEDGRTDTQYF
V: TRBV6-1
J: TRBJ2-3
size: -
D: -

DNA: TGTGCCAGCTCATTCCGGGACACGGACGAGAACACTGAAGCTTTCTTT
CDR3: CASSFRDTDENTEAFF
V: TRBV18
J: TRBJ1-1
size: many
D: -

DNA: TGTGCCAGCAGTTTCTCTAGGCTGGGGGAAAAACTGTTTTTT
CDR3: CASSFSRLGEKLFF
V: TRBV27
J: TRBJ1-4
size: -
D: -

DNA: TGTGCCAGCAGTTTATCCTTGGGGATCAATCAGCCCCAGCATTTT
CDR3: CASSLSLGINQPQHF
V: TRBV28
J: TRBJ1-5
size: few
D: -

DNA: TGTGCCAGCAGTGATCAGGGGCTAGCGGGAGGTAATGAGCAGTTCTTC
CDR3: CASSDQGLAGGNEQFF
V: TRBV2
J: TRBJ2-1
size: many
D: TRBD2

DNA: TGTGCCAGCAGCTACAGGGGAAGTCAGCCCCAGCATTTT
CDR3: CASSYRGSQPQHF
V: TRBV7-9
J: TRBJ1-5
size: -
D: TRBD1

DNA: TGCGCCAGCAGCTCCCGGTCCCCGGAAAACATTCAGTACTTC
CDR3: CASSSRSPENIQYF
V: TRBV5-1
J: TRBJ2-4
size: -
D: -

DNA: TGTGCCAGCAGCTTAGGGAACATAGGCTCTGGAAACACCATATATTTT
CDR3: CASSLGNIGSGNTIYF
V: TRBV11-2
J: TRBJ1-3
size: -
D: -

DNA: TGTGCCAGCAGTGAAGGTTTGGCCACAGATACGCAGTATTTT
CDR3: CASSEGLATDTQYF
V: TRBV6-1
J: TRBJ2-3
size: few
D: -

DNA: TGCGCCAGCAGCTCACCCGACAGGGCAGATACGCAGTATTTT
CDR3: CASSSPDRADTQYF
V: TRBV5-1
J: TRBJ2-3
size: -
D: TRBD1

DNA: TGTGCCAGCAGTTGGGACCGGACTAACCGAGATCCCCAGTACTTC
CDR3: CASSWDRTNRDPQYF
V: TRBV28
J: TRBJ2-5
size: -
D: -

DNA: TGTGCCAGCAGTGGTATACGGGTCAGGACGACAGATACGCAGTATTTT
CDR3: CASSGIRVRTTDTQYF
V: TRBV6-6
J: TRBJ2-3
size: -
D: -

DNA: TGCAGTGCTACACAGGGGCTTGGCTACACCTTC
CDR3: CSATQGLGYTF
V: TRBV20-1
J: TRBJ1-2
size: -
D: TRBD1

DNA: TGTGCCAGCTCACCCGAGGGGGCGCAAGGCTACACCTTC
CDR3: CASSPEGAQGYTF
V: TRBV18
J: TRBJ1-2
size: few
D: TRBD1

DNA: TGTGCCAGCAGCTTGTTTCCCCGGGGGACTCGCTTAACAGATACGCAGTATTTT
CDR3: CASSLFPRGTRLTDTQYF
V: TRBV5-4
J: TRBJ2-3
size: -
D: -

DNA: TGTGCCAGCAGCGTGAGTGGCTATGGCTACACCTTC
CDR3: CASSVSGYGYTF
V: TRBV27
J: TRBJ1-2
size: -
D: -

DNA: TGCAGCGTCCTACGGGGGGACCTGTATGGCTACACCTTC
CDR3: CSVLRGDLYGYTF
V: TRBV29-1
J: TRBJ1-2
size: few
D: -